A selection of T cell receptor beta chains follows, all from one sample in a study of blood T cell repertoires in COVID-19. Some clones are missing from TCRdb's copy, which holds only in-frame ones; the method was immunoSEQ multiplex PCR. The table shows 200,000 to 250,000 clones, with roughly nine tenths occurring only once. Input material: peripheral blood. The receptors derive from a woman aged 50 to 65 with COVID-19, enrolled during active disease. CDR3s include the opening cysteine and the closing phenylalanine or tryptophan. A D gene is named only where the DNA matches it firmly. Clone size is not always given. Where it is, it says once, few, many or a class for expanded clones.

J gene	V gene	clone size	D gene	CDR3 length	CDR3 DNA	CDR3 protein
TRBJ1-5	TRBV6-5	-	-	15	TGTGCCAGCAGCCCGGGGACATCGGGCAATCAGCCCCAGCATTTT	CASSPGTSGNQPQHF
TRBJ2-7	TRBV6-6	-	TRBD1	14	TGTGCCAGCAGTGCGGACAGGTCCTTGTACGAGCAGTACTTC	CASSADRSLYEQYF
TRBJ2-7	TRBV12-3/TRBV12-4	-	-	12	TGTGCCAGCAGAGGGGCCACCTACGAGCAGTACTTC	CASRGATYEQYF
TRBJ1-2	TRBV13	-	-	14	TGTGCCAGCAGCTTGGGAGGGGGGAGCTATGGCTACACCTTC	CASSLGGGSYGYTF
TRBJ1-1	TRBV5-1	-	-	14	TGCGCCAGCAGCTTGGCACAGGGCGGTACTGAAGCTTTCTTT	CASSLAQGGTEAFF
TRBJ1-1	TRBV7-2	-	-	15	TGTGCCAGCAGCCCTCACTCAGACGATCATGGGGCAGCTTTCTTT	CASSPHSDDHGAAFF
TRBJ2-7	TRBV19	-	TRBD1	16	TGTGCCAGTAGCGCCCATTATCGGACAGGGCACTACGAGCAGTACTTC	CASSAHYRTGHYEQYF
TRBJ1-2	TRBV10-3	-	TRBD1	15	TGTGCCATCAGTTCCGGACAGGAGAAACTCTATGGCTACACCTTC	CAISSGQEKLYGYTF
TRBJ1-2	TRBV9	-	-	18	TGTGCCAGCAGCGCTACCAGACCGGGACTACTGTCTAACTATGGCTACACCTTC	CASSATRPGLLSNYGYTF
TRBJ2-5	TRBV6-5	few	-	13	TGTGCCAGCACCGCTGGGGGGTCTAGTACCCAGTACTTC	CASTAGGSSTQYF
TRBJ2-2	TRBV5-1	-	TRBD1	14	TGCGCCAGTTCCCGGGACAGGGTTTCGGGGGAGCTGTTTTTT	CASSRDRVSGELFF
TRBJ2-3	TRBV10-3	-	TRBD2	15	TGTGCCATCAGTCGGATAGCGGGGGAGGAAGATACGCAGTATTTT	CAISRIAGEEDTQYF
TRBJ2-2	TRBV5-4	-	-	15	TGTGCCAGCAGCGCCGGTTTTTATGACACCGGGGAGCTGTTTTTT	CASSAGFYDTGELFF
TRBJ1-4	TRBV5-1	-	-	14	TGCGCCAGCAGCTCCGACAGCTTGAATGAAAAACTGTTTTTT	CASSSDSLNEKLFF
TRBJ2-6	TRBV18	-	TRBD1	17	TGTGCCAGCTCACCAGTGACAGGGGTTGCGGGGGCCAACGTCCTGACTTTC	CASSPVTGVAGANVLTF
TRBJ2-3	TRBV6-1	-	-	15	TGTGCCAGCAGTGAAATGCGGCGGGGATCGGATACGCAGTATTTT	CASSEMRRGSDTQYF
TRBJ1-1	TRBV10-2	-	TRBD1	15	TGCGCCAGCAGCGAGACAGGGGAGAAGAACACTGAAGCTTTCTTT	CASSETGEKNTEAFF
TRBJ1-1	TRBV28	-	TRBD1	16	TGTGCCAGCAGTTTCACCCGGACAGGGAAGGACACTGAAGCTTTCTTT	CASSFTRTGKDTEAFF
TRBJ1-5	TRBV6-5	-	-	14	TGTGCCAGCAGTTTAGGAGGGGTTAATCAGCCCCAGCATTTT	CASSLGGVNQPQHF
TRBJ1-2	TRBV18	-	TRBD1	16	TGTGCCAGCTCACCACTCCAGGGGGCCGTTGACTATGGCTACACCTTC	CASSPLQGAVDYGYTF
TRBJ1-5	TRBV28	-	-	17	TGTGCCAGCAGTTTCGGTGGGGCCCCTTATAGCAATCAGCCCCAGCATTTT	CASSFGGAPYSNQPQHF
TRBJ1-5	TRBV20-1	few	-	15	TGCAGTGCTAGTATCCAGGGGTCTCGCAATCAGCCCCAGCATTTT	CSASIQGSRNQPQHF
TRBJ1-2	TRBV14	-	-	15	TGTGCCAGCAGCCAAGAAGGTGGTACAGGCTATGGCTACACCTTC	CASSQEGGTGYGYTF
TRBJ2-2	TRBV30	once	TRBD2	12	TGTGCCTGGAAAGGGGAGGGCGGGGAGCTGTTTTTT	CAWKGEGGELFF
TRBJ1-5	TRBV19	few	-	15	TGTGCCAGTAGTATGACGGGGCAGGGGAATCAGCCCCAGCATTTT	CASSMTGQGNQPQHF
TRBJ1-5	TRBV10-3	once	-	17	TGTGCCATCAGTAGGGAATCGGCAGGGTGGCCTCATCAGCCCCAGCATTTT	CAISRESAGWPHQPQHF
TRBJ1-2	TRBV10-3	-	-	15	TGTGCCATCAGTGAGTCTCGACAGATTAACTATGGCTACACCTTC	CAISESRQINYGYTF
TRBJ2-2	TRBV27	-	-	16	TGTGCCGTGCGTGGCAGGGCAACTTCGAACACCGGGGAGCTGTTTTTT	CAVRGRATSNTGELFF
TRBJ2-3	TRBV9	-	TRBD2	19	TGTGCCAACAAAGCCCCGACTAGCGGGGACGCCCCTAGCACAGATACGCAGTATTTT	CANKAPTSGDAPSTDTQYF
TRBJ1-2	TRBV24-1	-	TRBD1	16	TGTGCCACCAGTGATTTGGACTCCGGGACAGTAGAAGGCTACACCTTC	CATSDLDSGTVEGYTF
TRBJ2-6	TRBV5-8	-	-	16	TGTGCCAGCAGCTTGTGGGGCTTGCCCGGGGCCAACGTCCTGACTTTC	CASSLWGLPGANVLTF
TRBJ2-3	TRBV5-1	-	TRBD2	14	TGCGCCAGCAGCTTGAGCGGGACTCGAGATACGCAGTATTTT	CASSLSGTRDTQYF
TRBJ2-3	TRBV10-1	-	TRBD1	15	TGCGCCAGCAGTGAAACAGGGGCTCCGGATGATACGCAGTATTTT	CASSETGAPDDTQYF
TRBJ1-2	TRBV4-1	-	TRBD1	15	TGCGCCAGCAGCCTACCGACAGGGGGCGAGTATGGCTACACCTTC	CASSLPTGGEYGYTF